This is a list of T cell receptor beta chains from one sample in a study of T cell responses to AZD1222 COVID-19 vaccine. The data were produced by immunoSEQ multiplex PCR, yet TCRdb's version contains in-frame clones alone and is incomplete. The sample includes 130,000 or so clones, 75% to 95% of them seen just once. The source was peripheral blood, collected 28 days after the second AZD1222 dose. These receptors all stem from an adult who received the AZD1222 COVID-19 vaccine. Both conserved end residues are part of each CDR3. A D gene is named only where the DNA matches it firmly. Clone size is shown for a subset of rows, as once, few, many or a class of expanded clone.

V gene	D gene	J gene	clone size	CDR3 DNA	CDR3 protein
TRBV7-3	TRBD2	TRBJ2-2	.	TGTGCCAGCAGCTTAACCACAGTAGGGCTAGCGGGAGACACCGGGGAGCTGTTTTTT	CASSLTTVGLAGDTGELFF
TRBV3-1/TRBV3-2	.	TRBJ2-1	.	TGTGCCAGCAGCCAAGATTACCCAGGCTTCAATGAGCAGTTCTTC	CASSQDYPGFNEQFF
TRBV30	TRBD1	TRBJ1-6	.	TGTGCCTGGGGGACAGCCCCGGGTTCACCCCTCCACTTT	CAWGTAPGSPLHF
TRBV3-1/TRBV3-2	.	TRBJ1-3	.	TGTGCCAGCAGCCAAGGATCCCCCGGGACAACATCATCTGGAAACACCATATATTTT	CASSQGSPGTTSSGNTIYF
TRBV7-2	.	TRBJ2-2	.	TGTGCCAGCAGCAAATCCGGGCCGTACACCGGGGAGCTGTTTTTT	CASSKSGPYTGELFF
TRBV27	.	TRBJ2-4	once	TGTGCCAGCAGTTTTGGGACCATACAGTACTTC	CASSFGTIQYF
TRBV2	TRBD1	TRBJ1-1	.	TGTGCCACTAAACAGGGGGAGAACACTGAAGCTTTCTTT	CATKQGENTEAFF
TRBV5-1	.	TRBJ2-3	.	TGCGCCAGCAGCCCTAACACGGCAGCCACAGATACGCAGTATTTT	CASSPNTAATDTQYF
TRBV29-1	.	TRBJ2-7	once	TGCAGCGTTGCGGGTCGGACGGGAACCTACGAGCAGTACTTC	CSVAGRTGTYEQYF
TRBV11-2	TRBD1	TRBJ1-2	.	TGTGCCAGCAGCTCCGGGACAGGAGGCTATGGCTACACCTTC	CASSSGTGGYGYTF
TRBV19	.	TRBJ1-5	.	TGTGCCAGTACCCTCTGGGGGGTGGCCCTGAATCAGCCCCAGCATTTT	CASTLWGVALNQPQHF
TRBV30	.	TRBJ1-2	.	TGTGCCTGGAGTATAGGGGGAACCTATGGCTACACCTTC	CAWSIGGTYGYTF
TRBV7-9	.	TRBJ2-1	.	TGTGCCAGCGCCCGGGGGTCCGAATATTACAATGAGCAGTTCTTC	CASARGSEYYNEQFF
TRBV9	TRBD2	TRBJ2-3	.	TGTGCCAGCAGCGCGGGGGCGGGAGGAAGGGGTACGCAGTATTTT	CASSAGAGGRGTQYF
TRBV6-2/TRBV6-3	.	TRBJ2-2	.	TGTGCCAGCAGTTACTCCGACATCGGGACCGGGGAGCTGTTTTTT	CASSYSDIGTGELFF
TRBV21-1	.	TRBJ1-1	.	TGTGCCAGCAGCCCCGAACAGGGGGCGATAGGTGAAGCTTTCTTT	CASSPEQGAIGEAFF
TRBV18	.	TRBJ1-1	once	TGTGCCAGCTCACCAAACCCTACGAACACTGAAGCTTTCTTT	CASSPNPTNTEAFF
TRBV11-3	.	TRBJ1-1	.	TGTGCCAGCAGCCCCGTCACTGAAGCTTTCTTT	CASSPVTEAFF
TRBV19	TRBD1	TRBJ1-2	.	TGTGCCAGTAGAGCGCCTACGGGACAGGGGGATTCGTTTGGCTACACCTTC	CASRAPTGQGDSFGYTF
TRBV6-5	.	TRBJ2-1	.	TGTGCCAGCGGGGGCGGGTGGAGCTCCTACAATGAGCAGTTCTTC	CASGGGWSSYNEQFF
TRBV2	.	TRBJ1-1	.	TGTGCCAGCAGTAAGGAACAGGGCGTAGGAGCTTTCTTT	CASSKEQGVGAFF
TRBV2	TRBD1	TRBJ1-5	.	TGTGCCAGCAGTGCGAGGGGGCATCAGCCCCAGCATTTT	CASSARGHQPQHF